This TCR beta chain was sequenced during a study of T cells after yellow fever vaccination. This CDR3 is built from 12 residues. Per the germline V gene, CDR1 is SQVTM and CDR2 is ANQGSEA. Trimming stripped 6 bases from V and 3 bases from J, with 12 bases between. TCRdb redid the calling of the 5' RACE reads with MiXCR, one entry per CDR3 protein. Of under 350,000 distinct CDR3 sequences in the sample, 4.1% were seen once. With regard to this clonotype: Its antigen is not known.

Points from the study as a whole: When the response was secondary, it was weaker but reached its peak faster, day 5 versus 15.

The receptor comes from a man aged 18 to 35 who received the YFV17D yellow fever vaccine. The source material was PBMCs, sampled 5 days after the yellow fever booster vaccination. The chain has TRBV29-1 and TRBJ2-7; maybe TRBD1 (5 bases). The CDR3 loop is CSVVTDFYEQYF. As DNA, the CDR3 is TGCAGCGTGGTGACAGATTTCTACGAGCAGTACTTC.